A single sample gave rise to the 25 T cell receptor beta chains below, sequenced in a study of control samples from healthy donors and cancer patients. Sequenced by immunoSEQ multiplex PCR; TCRdb stores in-frame clones only, minus some. This table has around 170,000 clones, 90% to 95% appearing once. Sequenced: blood. These receptors were taken from a man aged 25 to 45 in good health.

The chain recombines TRBV3-1 (or the pseudogene TRBV3-2) with TRBJ2-1, with 7 bases fitting TRBD1. J gave up 8 bases and V 1 base, and 2 bases lay outside the gene matches. This CDR3 region has 13 residues. The germline gives CDR1 LGHDT, CDR2 YNNKEL (reference sequence). CDR3 in DNA: TGTGCCAGCAGCCAAGCGGACAGGCATGAGCAGTTCTTC. This codes for CASSQADRHEQFF.

The genes are TRBV5-1 and TRBJ2-5; perhaps TRBD1 as D (5 bases). The germline V and J ends were trimmed by 0 bases and 5 bases, with 8 bases remaining between them. Germline V lookup: CDR1 SGHRS, CDR2 YFSETQ. This CDR3 spans 13 amino acids. The CDR3 here is CASSLEAGETQYF. In DNA form, the CDR3 reads TGCGCCAGCAGCTTGGAAGCAGGGGAGACCCAGTACTTC.

The chain uses TRBV6-5 and TRBJ1-5; TRBD1 is a possible D gene (6 bases). V lost 6 bases and J lost 10, with 19 bases in between. Germline V gene lookup returns CDR1 MNHEY and CDR2 SVGAGI. This CDR3 has 14 amino acids. The CDR3 DNA is TGTGCCAGCAGCCTAAGGGGGGCTAATGGTCCCCAGCATTTT. Protein sequence: CASSLRGANGPQHF.

The chain has TRBV28 and TRBJ1-1; a weak D match, TRBD1 (5 bases). Germline CDR1 MDHEN, CDR2 SYDVKM. The V and J ends lost 2 bases and 6 bases respectively, with 16 bases between them. The CDR3 extends over 15 amino acids. The CDR3 DNA follows: TGTGCCAGCAGTTTAGAGGGCTGGGGGAGCGCTGAAGCTTTCTTT. Translating it yields CASSLEGWGSAEAFF. The whole variable domain, filled in from reference TRBV28 and TRBJ1-1, reads DVKVTQSSRYLVKRTGEKVFLECVQDMDHENMFWYRQDPGLGLRLIYFSYDVKMKEKGDIPEGYSVSREKKERFSLILESASTNQTSMYLCASSLEGWGSAEAFFGQGTRLTVV.

The chain employs TRBV6-1 and TRBJ1-5, with TRBD1 identical over 7 bases. CDR1 is MNHNS and CDR2 is SASEGT in the germline V gene. V lost 4 bases to trimming and J lost 1 base; unmatched junction nucleotides: 7. There are 16 residues in the CDR3. The CDR3 loop reads CASSVTRGPSNQPQHF. The CDR3 region has the DNA TGTGCCAGCAGTGTGACGAGGGGGCCGAGCAATCAGCCCCAGCATTTT.

This chain links TRBV28 with TRBJ1-2, with D perhaps matching TRBD1 (6 bases). The germline CDR1 and CDR2 sequences are MDHEN and SYDVKM. V dropped 5 bases and J dropped 5 bases, with 18 bases sitting between them. The CDR3 sequence is 15 residues long. The CDR3: CASSTARGRRYGYTF. In nucleotides, the CDR3 is TGTGCCAGCAGTACCGCCAGGGGACGAAGATATGGCTACACCTTC.

The chain is built from TRBV7-7 and TRBJ2-5, with 7 bases matching TRBD2. V lost 1 base and J lost 4; bases outside the gene matches: 9. The CDR3 is made up of 16 amino acids. Germline V gene data show CDR1 as SSHAT and CDR2 as FNYEAQ (reference sequence). CDR3 DNA: TGTGCCAGCAGCTTAGTCGGCGCGGGAGTGGGAGAGACCCAGTACTTC. The encoded protein is CASSLVGAGVGETQYF.

This clone was counted only a few times. The chain joins TRBV30 to TRBJ1-6, with no clear D. Germline V gene data show CDR1 as GTSNPN and CDR2 as SVGIG (reference sequence). The CDR3 totals 14 residues. V lost 4 bases and J 10 bases, leaving 17 bases between the germline ends. This CDR3 is CAWNGDSYESPLHF. Written as DNA, the CDR3 is TGTGCCTGGAATGGGGATAGTTATGAATCACCCCTCCACTTT.

The genes are TRBV30 and TRBJ1-6; no reliable D call. The CDR3 totals 14 residues. The germline V gene has CDR1 GTSNPN and CDR2 SVGIG (reference sequence). V dropped 4 bases and J dropped 0 bases, with 7 bases sitting between them. The CDR3 loop reads CAWKYSSYNSPLHF. The DNA for the CDR3 is TGTGCCTGGAAATATAGCTCCTATAATTCACCCCTCCACTTT. The variable domain in full, completed from reference TRBV30 and TRBJ1-6, reads SQTIHQWPATLVQPVGSPLSLECTVEGTSNPNLYWYRQAAGRGLQLLFYSVGIGQISSEVPQNLSASRPQDRQFILSSKKLLLSDSGFYLCAWKYSSYNSPLHFGNGTRLTVT.

This chain connects TRBV28 to TRBJ1-6, with TRBD1 identical over 7 bases. Per germline, CDR1 MDHEN and CDR2 SYDVKM. This CDR3 is built from 14 residues. The V gene end was trimmed by 6 bases and the J gene end by 6 bases; junction bases not matched to a gene: 5. Written as DNA, the CDR3 is TGTGCCAGCAGCCCAGGGGGTGGTAATTCACCCCTCCACTTT. Its protein is CASSPGGGNSPLHF.

The J gene is TRBJ1-5, the V gene TRBV19; TRBD1 aligns across 8 bases. The CDR3 is 18 residues long. Germline V gives CDR1 LNHDA, CDR2 SQIVND (reference sequence). V gave up 3 bases and J gave up 0 bases; unmatched junction bases: 10. CDR3 in amino acids: CASSIQGAKAYSNQPQHF. The CDR3 DNA reads as TGTGCCAGTAGTATTCAGGGGGCGAAGGCCTATAGCAATCAGCCCCAGCATTTT. Looking up the rest from reference TRBV19 and TRBJ1-5 gives the full variable domain: DGGITQSPKYLFRKEGQNVTLSCEQNLNHDAMYWYRQDPGQGLRLIYYSQIVNDFQKGDIAEGYSVSREKKESFPLTVTSAQKNPTAFYLCASSIQGAKAYSNQPQHFGDGTRLSIL.

This clone was counted a single time. The rearrangement uses TRBV5-1 and TRBJ2-1, with unresolved D. From germline, CDR1 is SGHRS and CDR2 YFSETQ. The CDR3 spans 15 residues. Trimming removed 1 base from V and 0 bases from J, with 8 bases in between. The CDR3 loop is CASSLSPSSYNEQFF. The CDR3 region has the DNA TGCGCCAGCAGCTTGTCCCCCAGCTCCTACAATGAGCAGTTCTTC.

The rearrangement joins TRBV18 to TRBJ2-7; D perhaps matches TRBD1 (6 bases). V was trimmed by 3 bases and J by 0 bases, leaving 9 bases between them. CDR1 is KGHSH, CDR2 LQKENI, per germline. The CDR3 consists of 14 residues. The DNA of the CDR3 is TGTGCCAGCTCACCGAGGGACACCTCCTACGAGCAGTACTTC. Encoded protein: CASSPRDTSYEQYF. Together with reference TRBV18 and TRBJ2-7, the CDR3 gives the full variable domain: NAGVMQNPRHLVRRRGQEARLRCSPMKGHSHVYWYRQLPEEGLKFMVYLQKENIIDESGMPKERFSAEFPKEGPSILRIQQVVRGDSAAYFCASSPRDTSYEQYFGPGTRLTVT.

Concerning this clone itself: This same CDR3 is encoded by further DNA sequences in the sample. The V call is TRBV19, the J call TRBJ1-5, with 7 nucleotides matching TRBD1. The V and J ends lost 5 bases and 5 bases, in that order; junction bases with no gene match: 6. This CDR3 is 14 amino acids long. The germline CDR1 and CDR2 sequences are LNHDA and SQIVND (reference sequence). The CDR3 loop reads CASSRDRGYQPQHF. The CDR3 bases are TGTGCCAGTAGTCGGGACAGAGGATATCAGCCCCAGCATTTT.

The chain recombines TRBV6-6 with TRBJ1-2; TRBD1 aligns across 8 bases. This CDR3 comprises 15 residues. CDR1 MNHNY and CDR2 SVGAGI come from the germline V gene (reference sequence). V lost 6 bases to trimming and J lost 2 bases; unmatched junction nucleotides: 8. The CDR3 DNA reads TGTGCCAGCAGCTACGTTGGACAGGGCAACTATGGCTACACCTTC. It yields the protein CASSYVGQGNYGYTF.

CDR3 DNA: TGTGCCAGCAGTCAACAGGGGGATCAGCCCCAGCATTTT. Translating gives CASSQQGDQPQHF. This sequence joins TRBV6-6 and TRBJ1-5; TRBD1 matches 8 bases. CDR1 and CDR2 (germline): MNHNY, SVGAGI (reference sequence). Trimming took 5 bases from V and 5 from J; bases not matched to a gene: 2. The CDR3 is 13 residues long.

The chain combines TRBV3-1 (or the pseudogene TRBV3-2) with TRBJ1-1; D is perhaps TRBD1 (5 bases). Germline lookup yields CDR1 LGHDT and CDR2 YNNKEL (reference sequence). Trimming cost V 0 bases and J 6 bases, with 17 bases left between them. CDR3 length: 16 amino acids. The DNA of the CDR3 is TGTGCCAGCAGCCAAGACCCCCTGGGGGGGAGAGCTGAAGCTTTCTTT. This sequence encodes CASSQDPLGGRAEAFF.

This chain uses TRBV30 with TRBJ1-6; no definite D call. Per the germline V gene, CDR1 is GTSNPN and CDR2 is SVGIG (reference sequence). The CDR3 has 14 residues. Trimming removed 5 bases at V and 9 bases at J, with 17 bases between. The CDR3 region has the DNA TGTGCCTGGGGTCGCTGGGGATATGGTTCACCCCTCCACTTT. This translates into CAWGRWGYGSPLHF.

Here the CDR3 DNA reads TGTGCCAGCAGCCCTAGACTAGCGGGGGGCACAGATACGCAGTATTTT. Translation: CASSPRLAGGTDTQYF. V is TRBV5-5 and J is TRBJ2-3; 12 bases match TRBD2. The CDR3 totals 16 residues. V shed 4 bases and J 1 base; nucleotides not matched to a gene: 4. CDR1 and CDR2 from the germline V gene are SGHKS and YYEKEE (reference sequence).

V is TRBV6-2 or TRBV6-3 and J is TRBJ2-3; possibly TRBD1 for D (5 bases). CDR1 is MNHEY, CDR2 SVGEGT, per germline. The CDR3 has 15 residues. Between the trimmed V and J ends, which lost 3 bases and 2 bases, there was a span of 12 bases. CDR3 in amino acids: CASSYFRQPTDTQYF. The CDR3 DNA reads as TGTGCCAGCAGTTATTTTAGACAGCCCACAGATACGCAGTATTTT.

This chain connects TRBV5-6 to TRBJ2-7; D tentatively fits TRBD1 or TRBD2 (5 bases each). Trimming stripped 0 bases from V and 5 bases from J, with 12 bases between. This CDR3 is 14 amino acids long. The germline V gene has CDR1 SGHDT and CDR2 YYEEEE. The CDR3 reads CASSLGQRYDEQYF. The CDR3 DNA follows: TGTGCCAGCAGCTTGGGACAGCGGTACGACGAGCAGTACTTC.

The chain links TRBV5-1 to TRBJ1-3, with no clear D. CDR1 and CDR2 from the germline V gene are SGHRS and YFSETQ. The CDR3 has 14 residues. Trimming cost V 0 bases and J 2 bases, with 6 bases left between them. The CDR3 DNA follows: TGCGCCAGCAGCTTGGATTCGGCTGGAAACACCATATATTTT. Its protein is CASSLDSAGNTIYF.

V gene TRBV11-3 combines with J gene TRBJ2-3, with D perhaps assigned TRBD1 or TRBD2 (5 bases each). From germline, CDR1 is SGHNT and CDR2 YENEEA. The CDR3 has 12 amino acids. Trimming stripped 5 bases from V and 11 bases from J, with 14 bases between. In nucleotides, the CDR3 is TGTGCCAGCAGCATCGGGACGGAAAGGCAGTATTTT. Protein: CASSIGTERQYF.

The chain recombines TRBV12-3 or TRBV12-4 with TRBJ1-2; 9 bases agree with TRBD1. With V trimmed by 6 bases and J by 8 bases, 7 bases remained unmatched. The CDR3 has 13 residues. The CDR3 loop is CASSRGTGFGYTF. The DNA of the CDR3 is TGTGCCAGCAGCCGCGGGACAGGGTTCGGCTACACCTTC.

The V and J genes are TRBV5-1 and TRBJ1-1; D possibly corresponds to TRBD1 (6 bases). The CDR3 runs 14 residues. V lost 1 base, J lost 4 bases, and 11 bases lay in between. The germline V gene has CDR1 SGHRS and CDR2 YFSETQ. The CDR3 nucleotides read TGCGCCAGCAGCTTGACAGGGAGTGGCACTGAAGCTTTCTTT. Residues: CASSLTGSGTEAFF.